The clone carrying this TCR beta chain was seen a single time. The entry originates in a study of blood T cell repertoires in COVID-19. Turning to the study itself: Sites across the United States, Italy and Spain contributed samples from acute and convalescent COVID-19. T cells, B-cell-depleted T cells, or PBMCs provided the cDNA or gDNA that served as material.

Which cohort a participant joined came from the clinical history participants gave. Losses at the gene ends were 3 bases for V and 9 bases for J; bases not matched to a gene: 14. Germline loops: CDR1 LGHDT, CDR2 YNNKEL (reference sequence). CDR3 length equals 18 residues. Authors' processing steps: Reference gene primers were amplified, and this amplification served to estimate nucleated cell counts. Using immunoSEQ multiplex PCR, the repertoire was profiled, and TCRdb retains in-frame clones only, with some absent. V and J calls and clone size come straight from that table; D and trimming were deduced from the DNA. The data contain 200,000 to 250,000 clones, approximately 89% of them singletons.

This clonotype originated in a woman in her 30s who had been exposed to COVID-19. This chain connects TRBV3-1 (or the pseudogene TRBV3-2) to TRBJ2-1; 13 bases match TRBD2. Sequenced: PBMCs or T cells enriched from blood (not recorded which). In DNA, the CDR3 is TGTGCCAGCAGCCAGGATATTGTCGGACTAGCGGGAGCGGTTGAGCAGTTCTTC. It is translated as CASSQDIVGLAGAVEQFF.